This is a list of T cell receptor beta chains from one sample in a study of T cell repertoires in cytomegalovirus infection. TCRdb ran MiXCR on the reads and lists one entry per CDR3 protein. The table lists approximately 70,000 distinct CDR3 sequences, more than 3% of them singletons, with roughly a fifth in the top ten. Sequencing used PBMCs. The receptor source for this set is a human donor in good health (CMV status not recorded). Some clones in this sample may be carry-over from other donors' samples. Both conserved end residues are part of each CDR3. The order of the fields is J gene, V gene, clone size, D gene, CDR3 length, CDR3 protein, CDR3 DNA. The D gene is left open where the match is weak. Clone sizes are shown as once, few, many or a size class.

j_gene: TRBJ2-1
v_gene: TRBV29-1
abundance: many
d_gene: TRBD1
len: 12
CDR3aa: CSAIKTGNEQFF
CDR3nt: TGCAGCGCGATAAAGACAGGGAATGAGCAGTTCTTC

j_gene: TRBJ2-3
v_gene: TRBV7-4
abundance: many
d_gene: TRBD2
len: 13
CDR3aa: CASTNLAGVNQYF
CDR3nt: TGTGCCAGCACAAATCTAGCGGGAGTCAACCAGTATTTT

j_gene: TRBJ1-2
v_gene: TRBV7-2
abundance: many
d_gene: -
len: 18
CDR3aa: CASRDGFRVLAGINGYTF
CDR3nt: TGTGCCAGCAGGGACGGGTTCAGGGTTTTGGCAGGGATTAATGGCTACACCTTC

j_gene: TRBJ1-5
v_gene: TRBV10-3
abundance: many
d_gene: -
len: 12
CDR3aa: CAIGPGGQPQHF
CDR3nt: TGTGCCATCGGGCCGGGTGGCCAGCCCCAGCATTTT

j_gene: TRBJ2-7
v_gene: TRBV7-2
abundance: many
d_gene: TRBD2
len: 17
CDR3aa: CASSLVRAGGISYEQYF
CDR3nt: TGTGCCAGCAGCTTAGTTCGGGCGGGGGGGATCTCCTACGAGCAGTACTTC

j_gene: TRBJ1-1
v_gene: TRBV19
abundance: many
d_gene: -
len: 13
CDR3aa: CASRLTVNTEAFF
CDR3nt: TGTGCCAGTAGACTAACGGTGAACACTGAAGCTTTCTTT

j_gene: TRBJ1-2
v_gene: TRBV7-2
abundance: many
d_gene: TRBD1
len: 14
CDR3aa: CASSYRGTNYGYTF
CDR3nt: TGTGCCAGCAGTTACAGGGGGACGAACTATGGCTACACCTTC

j_gene: TRBJ1-1
v_gene: TRBV7-8
abundance: many
d_gene: -
len: 14
CDR3aa: CASSLGGSNTEAFF
CDR3nt: TGTGCCAGCAGCTTAGGGGGGTCTAACACTGAAGCTTTCTTT

j_gene: TRBJ2-1
v_gene: TRBV7-2
abundance: many
d_gene: TRBD2
len: 15
CDR3aa: CASSRASGGAAEQFF
CDR3nt: TGTGCCAGCAGCAGGGCGAGCGGGGGGGCAGCTGAGCAGTTCTTC

j_gene: TRBJ2-7
v_gene: TRBV7-9
abundance: many
d_gene: -
len: 15
CDR3aa: CASSTLGGASYEQYF
CDR3nt: TGTGCCAGCAGCACGTTAGGGGGAGCCTCCTACGAGCAGTACTTC

j_gene: TRBJ2-5
v_gene: TRBV5-5
abundance: few
d_gene: -
len: 15
CDR3aa: CASSKTPSLKETQYF
CDR3nt: TGTGCCAGCAGTAAAACCCCCAGCCTAAAAGAGACCCAGTACTTC

j_gene: TRBJ2-1
v_gene: TRBV20-1
abundance: many
d_gene: -
len: 13
CDR3aa: CSARDLAGNEQFF
CDR3nt: TGCAGTGCTAGAGATCTGGCGGGTAATGAGCAGTTCTTC